The 2 T cell receptor beta chains below come from one sample, sequenced in a study of response to subunit inactivated influenza vaccine. TCRdb re-called the RT-PCR reads through MiXCR, storing one row per CDR3 protein. Among over 650,000 distinct CDR3 sequences, roughly 20% were seen once, and the ten largest hold approximately 11%. Sequenced here: PBMCs from blood, sampled more than 4 days after vaccination. These receptor sequences come from a man aged 50 or older who received an inactivated influenza vaccine.

The chain couples TRBV24-1 to TRBJ2-1; D gene unclear. The V and J ends lost 3 bases and 7 bases respectively, with 15 bases between them. This CDR3 region has 15 residues. Germline CDR1 reads KGHDR; CDR2 reads SFDVKD. CDR3 sequence reads: CATSDDPRPGNEQFF. The DNA for the CDR3 is TGTGCCACCAGTGATGACCCCCGACCGGGTAATGAGCAGTTCTTC.

This clonotype was recorded at least ten times. The chain has TRBV20-1 and TRBJ2-1, with a weak D call TRBD2 (6 bases). The CDR3 has 16 residues. The ends were cut back, 2 bases at V and 6 bases at J, with 20 bases in the middle. CDR1 is DFQATT, CDR2 SNEGSKA, per germline (reference sequence). DNA of the CDR3: TGCAGTGCTAGATCCTTTCTCGGGAGCGAGGGCAATGAGCAGTTCTTC. It is translated as CSARSFLGSEGNEQFF.